The 11 T cell receptor beta chains given below trace back to one sample, sequenced in a study of shared clonotypes between healthy human individuals. Assay: immunoSEQ multiplex PCR; the TCRdb copy retains only in-frame clones and omits some. The sample has approximately 1.5 million clones, around 98.5% seen once. The sample comprised naive CD4+ T cells sorted from blood. Subset of the sample: CD45RA+ positively selected. The receptors come from a young man in good health.

The chain combines TRBV15 with TRBJ2-7, with D perhaps assigned TRBD1 or TRBD2 (5 bases each). The V end was cut by 8 bases, the J end by 6 bases, with 17 bases between. This CDR3 contains 13 residues. Germline V gene sequence: CDR1 LNHNV, CDR2 YYDKDF (reference sequence). CDR3: CATLGAGGFEQYF. The CDR3 DNA reads TGTGCCACCCTCGGGGCTGGTGGGTTCGAGCAGTACTTC.

The chain recombines TRBV5-1 with TRBJ1-5, with 7 bases aligning to TRBD1. Germline V gene sequence: CDR1 SGHRS, CDR2 YFSETQ. J gave up 0 bases and V 1 base, and 4 bases lay outside the gene matches. The CDR3 contains 16 residues. CDR3 coding DNA: TGCGCCAGCAGCTTGTCCGGGACAGATAGCAATCAGCCCCAGCATTTT. This encodes CASSLSGTDSNQPQHF. Full variable domain (rest looked up from reference TRBV5-1 and TRBJ1-5): KAGVTQTPRYLIKTRGQQVTLSCSPISGHRSVSWYQQTPGQGLQFLFEYFSETQRNKGNFPGRFSGRQFSNSRSEMNVSTLELGDSALYLCASSLSGTDSNQPQHFGDGTRLSIL.

The chain recombines TRBV7-3 with TRBJ2-1, with 13 bases matching TRBD2. V lost 6 bases, J lost 4 bases, and 6 bases stayed unmatched. This CDR3 is 16 amino acids long. Germline V gene data show CDR1 as SGHTA and CDR2 as FQGTGA. The CDR3 here is CASRPPGLAGYNEQFF. CDR3 in DNA: TGTGCCAGCAGGCCACCGGGACTAGCGGGGTACAATGAGCAGTTCTTC. Together with reference TRBV7-3 and TRBJ2-1, the CDR3 gives the full variable domain: GAGVSQTPSNKVTEKGKYVELRCDPISGHTALYWYRQSLGQGPEFLIYFQGTGAADDSGLPNDRFFAVRPEGSVSTLKIQRTERGDSAVYLCASRPPGLAGYNEQFFGPGTRLTVL.

About this clone: At the DNA level, this CDR3 is encoded by other sequences in the same sample as well. V is TRBV7-9 and J is TRBJ1-5; 7 bases agree with TRBD1. Trimming cost V 5 bases and J 5 bases; bases outside gene matches: 3. Germline V CDR1 and CDR2: SEHNR, FQNEAQ (reference sequence). This CDR3 has 13 residues. CDR3 residues: CASSLRGDQPQHF. CDR3 bases: TGTGCCAGCAGCCTCAGGGGGGATCAGCCCCAGCATTTT.

This chain connects TRBV6-1 to TRBJ1-3; D is undetermined. With 1 base removed from V and 7 bases from J, the gap between germline ends came to 17 bases. The CDR3 is 16 amino acids. Germline V gene sequence: CDR1 MNHNS, CDR2 SASEGT. Written as DNA, the CDR3 is TGTGCCAGCAGTGAAGAGTCGGTAAGGCAGTGGAACACCATATATTTT. Protein sequence: CASSEESVRQWNTIYF.

The chain recombines TRBV7-9 with TRBJ2-7; D is perhaps TRBD2 (6 bases). CDR1 is SEHNR, CDR2 FQNEAQ, per germline (reference sequence). The V gene lost 5 bases and the J gene lost 6 bases, with 17 bases spanning the gap. The CDR3 length is 14 residues. CDR3 residues: CASSRPGVGGEQYF. The DNA for the CDR3 is TGTGCCAGCAGCCGCCCCGGGGTGGGGGGCGAGCAGTACTTC.

This chain connects TRBV27 to TRBJ2-2; 9 bases align to TRBD1. CDR1 and CDR2 (germline): MNHEY, SMNVEV (reference sequence). J gave up 4 bases and V 4 bases, and 1 base lay outside the gene matches. This CDR3 comprises 14 residues. The CDR3 protein is CASSWTGVTGELFF. DNA for the CDR3: TGTGCCAGCAGTTGGACAGGGGTCACCGGGGAGCTGTTTTTT.

The CDR3 here is CATSRDNSNQPQHF. DNA of the CDR3: TGTGCCACCAGCAGAGATAATAGCAATCAGCCCCAGCATTTT. The chain combines TRBV15 with TRBJ1-5, with no clear D. Germline CDR1 LNHNV, CDR2 YYDKDF (reference sequence). The CDR3 covers 14 residues. The V end lost 0 bases, the J end lost 0 bases, and 3 bases lay between the germline ends.

This chain links TRBV27 with TRBJ1-5; D not resolved. Germline CDR1 MNHEY, CDR2 SMNVEV (reference sequence). The CDR3 totals 15 residues. Trimming removed 3 bases from V and 6 bases from J, with 15 bases in between. CDR3 sequence (DNA): TGTGCCAGCAGTTTGCGTAGGAATTCGGGTCAGCCCCAGCATTTT. This encodes CASSLRRNSGQPQHF.

The chain couples TRBV4-2 to TRBJ2-7; 9 bases fit TRBD1. This CDR3 is built from 16 residues. V trimming: 1 base; J trimming: 2 bases; junction bases outside the gene matches: 6. In germline, CDR1 is LGHNA, CDR2 YNFKEQ. CDR3 DNA: TGTGCCAGCAGCCAAGTAGGGGACAGGGATACCTACGAGCAGTACTTC. This sequence encodes CASSQVGDRDTYEQYF.

J is TRBJ2-1 and V is TRBV28, with no clear D. Germline V gene lookup returns CDR1 MDHEN and CDR2 SYDVKM. CDR3 length: 15 residues. V was trimmed by 1 base and J by 2 bases, leaving 9 bases between them. The CDR3: CASSLFSRAYNEQFF. For the CDR3, the DNA is TGTGCCAGCAGTTTATTTTCACGAGCCTACAATGAGCAGTTCTTC.